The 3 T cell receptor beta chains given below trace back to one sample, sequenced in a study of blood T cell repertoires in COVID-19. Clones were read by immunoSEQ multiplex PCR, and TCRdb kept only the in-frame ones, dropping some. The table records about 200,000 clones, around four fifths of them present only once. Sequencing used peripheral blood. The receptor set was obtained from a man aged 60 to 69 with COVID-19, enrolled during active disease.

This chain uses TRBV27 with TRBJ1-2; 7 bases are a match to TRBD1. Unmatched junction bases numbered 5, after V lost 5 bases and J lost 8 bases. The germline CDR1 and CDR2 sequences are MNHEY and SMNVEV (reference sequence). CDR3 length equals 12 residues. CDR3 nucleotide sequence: TGTGCCAGCAGTCCCGCAGGGGGAGGCTACACCTTC. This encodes CASSPAGGGYTF.

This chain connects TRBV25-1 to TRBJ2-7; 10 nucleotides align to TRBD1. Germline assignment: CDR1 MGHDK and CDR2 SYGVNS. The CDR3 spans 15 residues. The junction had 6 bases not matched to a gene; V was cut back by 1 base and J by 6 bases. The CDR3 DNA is TGTGCCAGCAGTGAATCAGTCAGGACAGGGGGCGAGCAGTACTTC. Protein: CASSESVRTGGEQYF.

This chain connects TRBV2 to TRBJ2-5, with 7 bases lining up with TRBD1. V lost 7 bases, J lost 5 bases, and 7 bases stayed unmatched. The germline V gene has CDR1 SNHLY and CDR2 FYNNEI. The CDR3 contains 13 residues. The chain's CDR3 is CASNQGVGETQYF. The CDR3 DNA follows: TGTGCCAGCAATCAGGGGGTAGGGGAGACCCAGTACTTC.